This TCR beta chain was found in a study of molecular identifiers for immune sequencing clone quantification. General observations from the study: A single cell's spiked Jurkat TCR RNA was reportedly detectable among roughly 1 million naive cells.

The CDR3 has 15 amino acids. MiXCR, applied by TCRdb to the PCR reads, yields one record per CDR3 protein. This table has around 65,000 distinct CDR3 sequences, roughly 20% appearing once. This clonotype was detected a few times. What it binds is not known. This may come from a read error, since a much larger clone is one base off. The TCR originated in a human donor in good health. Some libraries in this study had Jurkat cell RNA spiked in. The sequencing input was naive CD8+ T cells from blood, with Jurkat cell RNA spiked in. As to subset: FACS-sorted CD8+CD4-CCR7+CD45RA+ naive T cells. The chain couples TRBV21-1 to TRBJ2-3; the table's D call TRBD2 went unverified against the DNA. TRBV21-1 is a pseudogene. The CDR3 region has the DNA TGTGCCAGCAGCCCGGGCTCGCGCCGCACAGATACGCAGTATTTT. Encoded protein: CASSPGSRRTDTQYF.